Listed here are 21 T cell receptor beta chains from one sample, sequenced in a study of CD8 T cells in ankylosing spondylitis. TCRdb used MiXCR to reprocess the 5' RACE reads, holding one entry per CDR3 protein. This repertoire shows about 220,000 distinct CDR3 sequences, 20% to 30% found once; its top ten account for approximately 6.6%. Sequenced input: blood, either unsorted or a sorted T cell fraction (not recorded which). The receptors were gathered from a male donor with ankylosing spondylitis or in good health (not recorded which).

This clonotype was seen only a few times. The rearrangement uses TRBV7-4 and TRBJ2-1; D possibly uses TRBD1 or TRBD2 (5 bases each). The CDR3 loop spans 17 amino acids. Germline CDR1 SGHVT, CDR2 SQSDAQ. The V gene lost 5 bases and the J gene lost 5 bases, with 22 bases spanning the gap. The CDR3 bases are TGTGCCAGCAGCGTCCACCGGGGCCTAAGCGGAAACAATGAGCAGTTCTTC. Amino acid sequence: CASSVHRGLSGNNEQFF.

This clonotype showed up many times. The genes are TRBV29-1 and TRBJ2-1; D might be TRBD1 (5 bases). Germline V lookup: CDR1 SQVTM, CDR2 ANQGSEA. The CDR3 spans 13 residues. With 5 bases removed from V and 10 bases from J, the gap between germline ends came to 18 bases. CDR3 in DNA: TGCAGCGTTCTAACTTACAGGTCTTCCGAGCAGTTCTTC. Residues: CSVLTYRSSEQFF.

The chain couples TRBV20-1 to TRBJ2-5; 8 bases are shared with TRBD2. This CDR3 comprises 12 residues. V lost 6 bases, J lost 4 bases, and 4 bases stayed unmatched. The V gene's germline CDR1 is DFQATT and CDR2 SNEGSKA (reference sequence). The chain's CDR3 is CSAMTSAETQYF. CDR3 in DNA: TGCAGTGCCATGACTAGCGCAGAGACCCAGTACTTC.

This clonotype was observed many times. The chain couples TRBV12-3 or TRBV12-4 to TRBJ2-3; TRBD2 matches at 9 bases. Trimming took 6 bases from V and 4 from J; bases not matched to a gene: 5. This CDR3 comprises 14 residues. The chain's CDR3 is CASSPTSGADTQYF. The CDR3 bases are TGTGCCAGCAGCCCGACTAGCGGCGCAGATACGCAGTATTTT.

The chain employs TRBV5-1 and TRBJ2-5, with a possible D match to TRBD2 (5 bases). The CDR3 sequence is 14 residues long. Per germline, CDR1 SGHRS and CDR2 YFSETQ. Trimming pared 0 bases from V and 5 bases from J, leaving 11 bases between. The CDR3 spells CASSLGAWEETQYF. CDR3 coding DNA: TGCGCCAGCAGCTTGGGGGCCTGGGAGGAGACCCAGTACTTC.

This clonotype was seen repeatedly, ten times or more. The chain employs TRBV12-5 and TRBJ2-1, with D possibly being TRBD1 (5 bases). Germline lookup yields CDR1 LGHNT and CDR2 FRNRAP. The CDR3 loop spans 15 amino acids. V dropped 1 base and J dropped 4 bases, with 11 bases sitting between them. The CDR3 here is CASGLGARGYNEQFF. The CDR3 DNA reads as TGTGCTAGTGGTTTGGGCGCAAGGGGTTACAATGAGCAGTTCTTC.

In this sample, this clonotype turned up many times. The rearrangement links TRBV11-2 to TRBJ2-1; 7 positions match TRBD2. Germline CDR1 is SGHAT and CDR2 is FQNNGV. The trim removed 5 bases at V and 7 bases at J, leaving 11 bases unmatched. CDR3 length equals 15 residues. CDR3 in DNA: TGTGCCAGCAGCATCTCTAGCGGTACCTCTAATGAGCAGTTCTTC. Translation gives CASSISSGTSNEQFF.

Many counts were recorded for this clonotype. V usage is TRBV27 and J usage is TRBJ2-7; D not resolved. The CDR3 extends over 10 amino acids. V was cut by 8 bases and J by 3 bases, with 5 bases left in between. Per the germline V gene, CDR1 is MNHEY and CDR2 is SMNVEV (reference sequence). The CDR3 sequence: CASGDYEQYF. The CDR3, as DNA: TGTGCCAGCGGAGACTACGAGCAGTACTTC.

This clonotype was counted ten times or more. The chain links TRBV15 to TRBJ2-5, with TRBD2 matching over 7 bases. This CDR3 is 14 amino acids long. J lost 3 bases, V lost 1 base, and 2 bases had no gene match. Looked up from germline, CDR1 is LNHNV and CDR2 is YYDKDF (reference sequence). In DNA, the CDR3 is TGTGCCACCAGCAGAGTCGGGGGGAAAGAGACCCAGTACTTC. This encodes CATSRVGGKETQYF.

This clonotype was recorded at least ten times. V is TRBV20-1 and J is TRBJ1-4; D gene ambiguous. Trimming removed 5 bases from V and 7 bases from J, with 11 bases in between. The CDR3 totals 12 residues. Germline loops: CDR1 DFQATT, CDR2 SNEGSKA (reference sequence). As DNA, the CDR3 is TGCAGTGCTTTGGGCGCTAGTGAAAAACTGTTTTTT. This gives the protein CSALGASEKLFF.

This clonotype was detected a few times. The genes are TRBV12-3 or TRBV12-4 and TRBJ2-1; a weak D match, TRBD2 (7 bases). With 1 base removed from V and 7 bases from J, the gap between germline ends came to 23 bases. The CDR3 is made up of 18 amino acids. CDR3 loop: CASSLVGGGGSGLNEQFF. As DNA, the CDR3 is TGTGCCAGCAGTTTAGTTGGGGGGGGCGGGAGCGGTTTGAATGAGCAGTTCTTC.

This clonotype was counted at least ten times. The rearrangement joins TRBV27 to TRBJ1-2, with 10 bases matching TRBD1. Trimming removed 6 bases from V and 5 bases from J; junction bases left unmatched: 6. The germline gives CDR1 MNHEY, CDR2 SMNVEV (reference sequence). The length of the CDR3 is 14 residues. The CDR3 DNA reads TGTGCCAGCAGCATGGACAGGGGGTTATATGGCTACACCTTC. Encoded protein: CASSMDRGLYGYTF.

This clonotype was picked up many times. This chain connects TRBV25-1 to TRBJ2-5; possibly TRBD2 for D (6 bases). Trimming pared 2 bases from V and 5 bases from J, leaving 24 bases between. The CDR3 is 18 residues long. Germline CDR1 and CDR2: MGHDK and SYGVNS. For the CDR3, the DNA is TGTGCCAGCAGTGAACTGGGACTGTTGGCGGGATTACCGGAGACCCAGTACTTC. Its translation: CASSELGLLAGLPETQYF.

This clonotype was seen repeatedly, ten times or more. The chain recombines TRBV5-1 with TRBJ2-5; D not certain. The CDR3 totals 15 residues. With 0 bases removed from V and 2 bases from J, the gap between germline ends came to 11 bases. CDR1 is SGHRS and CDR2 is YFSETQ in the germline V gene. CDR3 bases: TGCGCCAGCAGCTTGGTAGTATCTCTTCAAGAGACCCAGTACTTC. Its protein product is CASSLVVSLQETQYF.

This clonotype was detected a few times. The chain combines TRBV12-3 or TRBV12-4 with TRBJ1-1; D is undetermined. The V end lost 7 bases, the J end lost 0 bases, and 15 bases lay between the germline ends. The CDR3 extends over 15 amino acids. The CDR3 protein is CASTVKPTMNTEAFF. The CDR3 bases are TGTGCCAGCACAGTCAAGCCGACAATGAACACTGAAGCTTTCTTT.

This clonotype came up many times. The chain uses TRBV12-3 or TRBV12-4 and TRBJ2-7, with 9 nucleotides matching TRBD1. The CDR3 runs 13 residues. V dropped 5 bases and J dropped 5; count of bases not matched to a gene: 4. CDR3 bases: TGTGCCAGCAGTGGACAGGGGACCCACGAGCAGTACTTC. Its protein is CASSGQGTHEQYF.

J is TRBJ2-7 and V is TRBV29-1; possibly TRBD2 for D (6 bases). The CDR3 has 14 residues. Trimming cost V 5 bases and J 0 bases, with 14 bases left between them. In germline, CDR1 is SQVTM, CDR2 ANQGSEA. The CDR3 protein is CSVRRDGSSYEQYF. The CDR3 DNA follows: TGCAGCGTTCGGCGGGACGGAAGCTCCTACGAGCAGTACTTC.

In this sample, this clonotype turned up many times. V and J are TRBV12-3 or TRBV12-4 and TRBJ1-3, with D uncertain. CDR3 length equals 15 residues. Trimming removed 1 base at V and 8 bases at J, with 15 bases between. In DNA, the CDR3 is TGTGCCAGCAGTTTAGGGGTTCGAGGGTTGGACACCATATATTTT. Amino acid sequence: CASSLGVRGLDTIYF.

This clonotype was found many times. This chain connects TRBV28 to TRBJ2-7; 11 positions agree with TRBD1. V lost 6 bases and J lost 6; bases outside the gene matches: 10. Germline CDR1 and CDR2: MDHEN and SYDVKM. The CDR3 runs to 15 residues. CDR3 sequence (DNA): TGTGCCAGCAGGACCGTGGACAGGGGGCGAGCCGAGCAGTACTTC. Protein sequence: CASRTVDRGRAEQYF.

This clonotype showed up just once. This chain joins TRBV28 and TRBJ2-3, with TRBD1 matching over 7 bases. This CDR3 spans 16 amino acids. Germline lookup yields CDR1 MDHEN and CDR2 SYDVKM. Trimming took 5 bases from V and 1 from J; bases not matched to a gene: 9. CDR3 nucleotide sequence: TGTGCCAGCAGTGCCCAGACAGGGCAGGGCACAGATACGCAGTATTTT. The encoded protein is CASSAQTGQGTDTQYF.

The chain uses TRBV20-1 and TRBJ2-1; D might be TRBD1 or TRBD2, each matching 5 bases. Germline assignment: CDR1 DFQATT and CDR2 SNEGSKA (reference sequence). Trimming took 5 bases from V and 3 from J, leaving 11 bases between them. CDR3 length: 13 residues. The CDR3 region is CSAAGTVYNEQFF. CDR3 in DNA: TGCAGTGCTGCCGGGACCGTCTACAATGAGCAGTTCTTC.